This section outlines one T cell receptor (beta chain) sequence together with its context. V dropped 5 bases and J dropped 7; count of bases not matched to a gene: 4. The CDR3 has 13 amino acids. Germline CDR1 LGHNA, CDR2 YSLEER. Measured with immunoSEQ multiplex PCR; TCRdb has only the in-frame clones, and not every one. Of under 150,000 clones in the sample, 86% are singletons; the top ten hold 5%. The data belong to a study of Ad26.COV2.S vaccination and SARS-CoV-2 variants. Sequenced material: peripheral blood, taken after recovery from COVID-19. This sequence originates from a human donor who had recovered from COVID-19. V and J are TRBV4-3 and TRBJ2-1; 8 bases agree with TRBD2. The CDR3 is CASSIRGGNEQFF. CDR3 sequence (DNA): TGCGCCAGCAGCATCCGGGGGGGGAATGAGCAGTTCTTC.